The 10 T cell receptor beta chains in this list originate from one sample, sequenced in a study of shared clonotypes between healthy human individuals. CD8 cells regarded as naive lacked CD45RO, were positively chosen for CCR7, and omitted terminally differentiated effector memory CD45RA+ cells. Some clones are missing from TCRdb's copy, which holds only in-frame ones; the method was immunoSEQ multiplex PCR. The sample lists approximately 600,000 clones, about 95% seen once, with around 0.11% in the top ten. The sequenced sample consisted of naive CD8+ T cells sorted from blood. The source is a woman aged 25 to 39 in good health.

The chain links TRBV20-1 to TRBJ2-5, with D hard to call. The end of the DNA is better explained by TRBJ2-7, so the J call may be wrong. Germline V gene lookup returns CDR1 DFQATT and CDR2 SNEGSKA (reference sequence). CDR3 length: 11 residues. CDR3 region: CSAEDSYEQYF. The CDR3 region has the DNA TGCAGTGCTGAGGATAGCTACGAGCAGTACTTC.

This clone is a singleton in its sample. This rearrangement joins TRBV12-2 to TRBJ2-7; TRBD1 reflects the table's D call only, with no check against the DNA. TRBV12-2 is a documented pseudogene. The CDR3 is 15 amino acids. For the CDR3, the DNA is TGTGCAAGTCGCTCTCCGAGACAGGGGTCCTACGAGCAGTACTTC. Translated: CASRSPRQGSYEQYF.

This chain links TRBV27 with TRBJ2-1, with 7 bases fitting TRBD2. The junction had 6 bases not matched to a gene; V was cut back by 3 bases and J by 4 bases. In germline, CDR1 is MNHEY, CDR2 SMNVEV (reference sequence). The CDR3 has 15 residues. CDR3 bases: TGTGCCAGCAGTTTTAATCCAGCGGGGTACAATGAGCAGTTCTTC. Amino acids: CASSFNPAGYNEQFF.

The chain uses TRBV7-6 and TRBJ2-1, with TRBD2 matching 7 bases. CDR3 length: 16 amino acids. CDR1 is SGHVS and CDR2 is FNYEAQ in the germline V gene. Trimming took 5 bases from V and 0 from J; bases not matched to a gene: 7. CDR3 coding DNA: TGTGCCAGCAGCCCACTAGCGCAGAGCTCCTACAATGAGCAGTTCTTC. Protein sequence: CASSPLAQSSYNEQFF.

The chain recombines TRBV29-1 with TRBJ2-2; D possibly corresponds to TRBD1 (6 bases). Trimming stripped 7 bases from V and 7 bases from J, with 19 bases between. The CDR3 length is 14 residues. Germline V gene lookup returns CDR1 SQVTM and CDR2 ANQGSEA. The CDR3 DNA reads TGCAGCGCCTTGACCAGAATACAGGGCGGGGAGCTGTTTTTT. It specifies CSALTRIQGGELFF.

The V call is TRBV5-6, the J call TRBJ1-4, with D hard to call. Germline V gene lookup returns CDR1 SGHDT and CDR2 YYEEEE. Trimming cost V 0 bases and J 5 bases, with 8 bases left between them. The CDR3 length is 14 residues. The CDR3 is CASSLVQKNEKLFF. The DNA of the CDR3 is TGTGCCAGCAGCTTGGTTCAGAAAAATGAAAAACTGTTTTTT.

J is TRBJ2-1 and V is TRBV5-1; TRBD2 matches 10 bases. Germline assignment: CDR1 SGHRS and CDR2 YFSETQ. CDR3 length: 15 residues. After removal of 5 bases from V and 10 bases from J, the junction contained 12 bases not matched to a gene. The DNA for the CDR3 is TGCGCCAGCAGGGGATTAGCGGGAGGTGAACCCGAGCAGTTCTTC. Amino acid sequence: CASRGLAGGEPEQFF.

The chain recombines TRBV21-1 with TRBJ2-6. TRBV21-1 is a known pseudogene. This CDR3 has 17 amino acids. The CDR3 sequence is CASSKVLGRSGANVLTF. The CDR3, as DNA: TGTGCCAGCAGCAAAGTACTCGGCCGCTCTGGGGCCAACGTCCTGACTTTC.

The CDR3 region has the DNA TGTGCCAGCAGCCCCAGCGGGAGGCTACTCTACAATGAGCAGTTCTTC. Translation: CASSPSGRLLYNEQFF. The chain is built from TRBV12-1 and TRBJ2-1; no DNA check was done on the table's D call, TRBD2. TRBV12-1 is a pseudogene. The CDR3 length is 16 residues.

As concerns this clone: Other DNA variants within this sample encode the same CDR3. The chain has TRBV7-9 and TRBJ2-3; D unclear. Trimming took 6 bases from V and 4 from J, leaving 8 bases between them. The V gene's germline CDR1 is SEHNR and CDR2 FQNEAQ (reference sequence). CDR3 size: 12 residues. CDR3 region: CASRGGPDTQYF. The CDR3 nucleotides are TGTGCCAGCAGAGGCGGCCCAGATACGCAGTATTTT.